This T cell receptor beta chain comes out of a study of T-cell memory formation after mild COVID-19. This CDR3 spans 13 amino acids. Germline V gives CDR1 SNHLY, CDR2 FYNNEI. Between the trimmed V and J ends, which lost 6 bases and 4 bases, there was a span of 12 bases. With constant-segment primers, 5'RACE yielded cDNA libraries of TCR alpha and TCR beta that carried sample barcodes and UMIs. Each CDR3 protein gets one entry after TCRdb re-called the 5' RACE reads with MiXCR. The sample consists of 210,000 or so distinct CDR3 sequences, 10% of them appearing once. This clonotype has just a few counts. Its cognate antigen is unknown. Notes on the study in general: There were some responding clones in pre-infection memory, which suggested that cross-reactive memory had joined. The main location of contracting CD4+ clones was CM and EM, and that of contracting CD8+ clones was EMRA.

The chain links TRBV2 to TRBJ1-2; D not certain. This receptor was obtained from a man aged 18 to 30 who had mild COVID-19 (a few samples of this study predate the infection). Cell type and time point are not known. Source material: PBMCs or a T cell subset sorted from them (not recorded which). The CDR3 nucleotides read TGTGCCAGCAGGGCCAAGGCGATCTATGGCTACACCTTC. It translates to CASRAKAIYGYTF.